These 21 T cell receptor beta chains share one sample of origin, sequenced in a study of spatial heterogeneity in lung cancer. TCRdb re-analysed the 5' RACE reads in MiXCR, keeping a single row per CDR3 protein. The data show roughly 39,000 distinct CDR3 sequences, with approximately 6.3% seen just once and about 45% held by the top ten. Time point defined: sample taken at primary tumor resection. The material was PBMCs, obtained at surgery. The receptor set was obtained from a female donor with early-stage non-small cell lung cancer.

In its sample, this clonotype was seen many times. CDR3 nucleotides: TGCGCCAGCAGCTTAAGGGGCCGGGAAACCTACGAGCAGTACTTC. Translation gives CASSLRGRETYEQYF. V usage is TRBV5-1 and J usage is TRBJ2-7; D possibly uses TRBD1 or TRBD2 (5 bases each). The CDR3 runs to 15 residues. Germline-derived CDR1 and CDR2 are SGHRS and YFSETQ. Trimming shortened V by 2 bases and J by 2 bases, and 14 bases separated the two germline ends.

This sequence joins TRBV19 and TRBJ1-1; 9 bases align to TRBD1. This CDR3 has 14 amino acids. The germline gives CDR1 LNHDA, CDR2 SQIVND (reference sequence). The V and J ends lost 3 bases and 5 bases, in that order; junction bases with no gene match: 4. The CDR3 nucleotides are TGTGCCAGTAGTATTACAGGGGGCGAGACTGAAGCTTTCTTT. This sequence encodes CASSITGGETEAFF.

In this sample, this clonotype turned up many times. The rearrangement links TRBV7-6 to TRBJ1-1, with a possible D match to TRBD1 (5 bases). Between the trimmed V and J ends, which lost 7 bases and 1 base, there was a span of 13 bases. This CDR3 has 14 amino acids. CDR1 SGHVS and CDR2 FNYEAQ come from the germline V gene. This CDR3 reads CASKYRFWNTEAFF. CDR3 in DNA: TGTGCCAGCAAATACAGGTTTTGGAACACTGAAGCTTTCTTT.

In its sample, this clonotype was seen many times. V gene TRBV12-3 or TRBV12-4 combines with J gene TRBJ2-7; 15 bases map to TRBD2. This CDR3 comprises 15 residues. V dropped 5 bases and J dropped 6; count of bases not matched to a gene: 5. The chain's CDR3 is CASSRGLAGGSEQYF. The CDR3 bases are TGTGCCAGCAGTAGGGGACTAGCGGGGGGCTCCGAGCAGTACTTC.

This clonotype was seen at least ten times. This chain connects TRBV4-1 to TRBJ2-1; no clear D gene. The CDR3 loop spans 13 amino acids. V was clipped by 3 bases and J by 3 bases, with 6 bases between them. Germline CDR1 and CDR2: MGHRA and YSYEKL. In nucleotides, the CDR3 is TGCGCCAGCAGCCAGTATGACTACAATGAGCAGTTCTTC. The encoded protein is CASSQYDYNEQFF.

This clonotype was seen a few times. The V and J genes are TRBV7-2 and TRBJ2-7, with TRBD2 matching 7 bases. Per the germline V gene, CDR1 is SGHTA and CDR2 is FQGNSA. The CDR3 covers 13 residues. V lost 5 bases to trimming and J lost 4 bases; unmatched junction nucleotides: 5. CDR3 coding DNA: TGTGCCAGCAGCCTGGGACTAATGTACGAGCAGTACTTC. Translation: CASSLGLMYEQYF.

This clonotype was detected many times. V and J are TRBV3-1 and TRBJ2-1; TRBD2 matches at 12 bases. The CDR3 extends over 15 amino acids. Trimming removed 4 bases from V and 7 bases from J; junction bases left unmatched: 5. Germline V lookup: CDR1 LGHDT, CDR2 YNNKEL (reference sequence). CDR3 coding DNA: TGTGCCAGCAGCCGAACTAGCGGGGGGTCAAATGAGCAGTTCTTC. It encodes CASSRTSGGSNEQFF.

This clonotype was found many times. The genes are TRBV19 and TRBJ2-5; D uncertain. Trimming took 8 bases from V and 1 from J, leaving 14 bases between them. The CDR3 is 14 residues long. Per germline, CDR1 LNHDA and CDR2 SQIVND (reference sequence). CDR3 in amino acids: CASRESPGQETQYF. CDR3 in DNA: TGTGCCAGTCGAGAATCACCGGGCCAAGAGACCCAGTACTTC.

This clonotype has ten or more counts. The chain uses TRBV6-5 and TRBJ1-1; no definite D call. V was trimmed by 4 bases and J by 9 bases, leaving 15 bases between them. This CDR3 is built from 13 residues. The germline CDR1 and CDR2 sequences are MNHEY and SVGAGI. The CDR3 region has the DNA TGTGCCAGCAGTTCCTCCTTGAGAGACAAAGCTTTCTTT. Its protein product is CASSSSLRDKAFF.

V gene TRBV13 combines with J gene TRBJ1-1, with D uncertain. The CDR3 is 12 amino acids. Germline V CDR1 and CDR2: PRHDT, FYEKMQ (reference sequence). V lost 1 base to trimming and J lost 9 bases, with 9 bases between them. The CDR3 sequence is CASSLVGFKAFF. The DNA of the CDR3 is TGTGCCAGCAGCTTAGTCGGGTTTAAAGCTTTCTTT. Full variable domain (missing parts from reference TRBV13 and TRBJ1-1): AAGVIQSPRHLIKEKRETATLKCYPIPRHDTVYWYQQGPGQDPQFLISFYEKMQSDKGSIPDRFSAQQFSDYHSELNMSSLELGDSALYFCASSLVGFKAFFGQGTRLTVV.

The sample holds many counts of this clonotype. The chain couples TRBV28 to TRBJ1-2, with D perhaps TRBD1 (6 bases). V was shortened by 4 bases and J by 8 bases, with 20 bases between the two germline ends. CDR1 MDHEN and CDR2 SYDVKM come from the germline V gene. The CDR3 consists of 15 residues. In DNA form, the CDR3 reads TGTGCCAGCAGTTCCACCCAAAACAGGGTGGTCGGCTACACCTTC. This codes for CASSSTQNRVVGYTF.

This clonotype has a count of ten or more. The chain carries TRBV25-1 and TRBJ2-5, with D perhaps TRBD2 (5 bases). The germline gives CDR1 MGHDK, CDR2 SYGVNS. The CDR3 is 14 residues long. V lost 3 bases to trimming and J lost 10 bases, with 18 bases between them. CDR3: CASSDGMQLPYQYF. The CDR3 nucleotides read TGTGCCAGCAGTGACGGGATGCAGCTCCCTTACCAGTACTTC.

This clonotype was observed many times. The chain has TRBV6-5 and TRBJ1-4, with D perhaps TRBD1 (6 bases). Trimming cost V 2 bases and J 8 bases, with 21 bases left between them. Germline V gene data show CDR1 as MNHEY and CDR2 as SVGAGI. The CDR3 is made up of 17 amino acids. As DNA, the CDR3 is TGTGCCAGCAGTTACACTCCTCCTCCCGGGGGCGCGGAAAAACTGTTTTTT. It specifies CASSYTPPPGGAEKLFF.

The sample holds a few counts of this clonotype. This chain links TRBV7-2 with TRBJ2-5; a weak D match, TRBD1 (5 bases). V dropped 5 bases and J dropped 7 bases, with 14 bases sitting between them. The germline gives CDR1 SGHTA, CDR2 FQGNSA. This CDR3 spans 13 amino acids. CDR3 DNA sequence: TGTGCCAGCAGCCCGGCAGGGATCGGGACCCAGTACTTC. It yields the protein CASSPAGIGTQYF.

This clonotype was found a few times. The V gene is TRBV20-1, the J gene TRBJ2-1, with 8 bases identical to TRBD1. Germline V gene sequence: CDR1 DFQATT, CDR2 SNEGSKA (reference sequence). The V gene end was trimmed by 4 bases and the J gene end by 6 bases; junction bases not matched to a gene: 8. The CDR3 runs to 14 residues. CDR3: CSANRQGRGNEQFF. The CDR3 DNA sequence: TGCAGTGCTAACCGACAGGGGCGCGGCAATGAGCAGTTCTTC.

This chain connects TRBV19 to TRBJ1-5; 9 bases line up with TRBD1. Trimming cost V 4 bases and J 7 bases; bases outside gene matches: 8. From germline, CDR1 is LNHDA and CDR2 SQIVND (reference sequence). This CDR3 has 15 residues. The CDR3 is CASSNRGQGGQPQHF. CDR3 DNA: TGTGCCAGTAGTAATAGGGGACAGGGCGGGCAGCCCCAGCATTTT.

The J gene is TRBJ1-6, the V gene TRBV6-5, with TRBD1 matching 8 bases. Germline V gives CDR1 MNHEY, CDR2 SVGAGI. The CDR3 runs 16 residues. Trimming removed 6 bases from V and 0 bases from J; junction bases left unmatched: 4. The CDR3 protein is CASRRTGSSYNSPLHF. The DNA of the CDR3 is TGTGCCAGCAGACGGACAGGGAGCTCCTATAATTCACCCCTCCACTTT.

This chain joins TRBV2 and TRBJ2-5; 8 nucleotides agree with TRBD1. Germline loops: CDR1 SNHLY, CDR2 FYNNEI. The V segment lost 7 bases and the J segment 1 base; nucleotides outside the gene matches: 2. The CDR3 length is 13 residues. The CDR3 region is CASIGTGQETQYF. CDR3 bases: TGTGCCAGCATTGGGACAGGCCAAGAGACCCAGTACTTC.

This clonotype was seen repeatedly, ten times or more. J is TRBJ1-2 and V is TRBV7-9; D not certain. The CDR3 loop spans 14 amino acids. The germline V gene encodes CDR1 SEHNR and CDR2 FQNEAQ (reference sequence). The V and J ends lost 2 bases and 6 bases respectively, with 13 bases between them. The CDR3, as DNA: TGTGCCAGCAGCTTAAAGGAAGGGATGGATGGCTACACCTTC. This translates into CASSLKEGMDGYTF.

This clonotype was recorded a few times. The V gene is TRBV20-1, the J gene TRBJ1-2, with a possible D match to TRBD1 (6 bases). This CDR3 has 13 residues. The germline V gene encodes CDR1 DFQATT and CDR2 SNEGSKA (reference sequence). Trimming removed 6 bases from V and 6 bases from J, with 17 bases in between. CDR3 sequence reads: CSARTVSRHGYTF. The CDR3 DNA reads as TGCAGTGCGAGGACAGTCTCCAGGCATGGCTACACCTTC.

This clonotype was counted at least ten times. The chain combines TRBV20-1 with TRBJ1-1; D remains unclear. V gave up 5 bases and J gave up 7 bases, with 11 bases separating them. CDR1 and CDR2 (germline): DFQATT, SNEGSKA (reference sequence). There are 11 residues in the CDR3. The CDR3 is CSAFGEHEAFF. DNA of the CDR3: TGCAGTGCTTTCGGGGAGCATGAAGCTTTCTTT.